These 26 T cell receptor beta chains originate from one sample sequenced in a study of blood T cell repertoires in COVID-19. Sequencing used immunoSEQ multiplex PCR; TCRdb keeps in-frame clones, though not all of them. The sample lists under 400,000 clones; 85% to 90% were seen once. The specimen sequenced was peripheral blood. These receptors all stem from a woman in her 30s with COVID-19, enrolled during active disease.

Remarks on this clone: A junction boundary mismatches the germline segment, possibly from a read error. The chain links TRBV10-1 to TRBJ1-1; a weak D match, TRBD1 (5 bases). CDR3 size: 19 residues. CDR1 and CDR2 (germline): WNHNN, SYGVQD (reference sequence). CDR3 protein: CASCESNSWVARADTEAFF. In DNA form, the CDR3 reads TGCGCCAGCTGTGAGTCTAATTCTTGGGTTGCCAGGGCCGACACTGAAGCTTTCTTT.

J is TRBJ1-2 and V is TRBV27; TRBD1 matches 12 bases. Germline assignment: CDR1 MNHEY and CDR2 SMNVEV (reference sequence). After removal of 2 bases from V and 5 bases from J, the junction contained 3 bases not matched to a gene. This CDR3 comprises 15 residues. CDR3 sequence reads: CASSLGGQGAYGYTF. DNA of the CDR3: TGTGCCAGCAGTTTAGGGGGACAGGGGGCTTATGGCTACACCTTC.

This sequence joins TRBV3-1 (or the pseudogene TRBV3-2) and TRBJ1-3, with D tentatively TRBD1 (6 bases). This CDR3 region has 13 residues. CDR1 is LGHDT and CDR2 is YNNKEL in the germline V gene (reference sequence). Trimming took off 6 bases at V and 4 bases at J, with 10 bases between the two ends. Written as DNA, the CDR3 is TGTGCCAGCAGACAGGGACCCGGAAACACCATATATTTT. Amino acid sequence: CASRQGPGNTIYF.

The rearrangement links TRBV27 to TRBJ1-5; D ambiguous. There are 12 residues in the CDR3. Trimming pared 3 bases from V and 5 bases from J, leaving 5 bases between. Germline assignment: CDR1 MNHEY and CDR2 SMNVEV (reference sequence). CDR3 amino acids: CASSFLDQPQHF. For the CDR3, the DNA is TGTGCCAGCAGTTTCCTAGATCAGCCCCAGCATTTT.

The table lists this clone with a count of one. The chain links TRBV3-1 (or the pseudogene TRBV3-2) to TRBJ2-1, with D possibly TRBD2 on 5 matching bases. V lost 5 bases, J lost 8 bases, and 19 bases lay in between. Germline loops: CDR1 LGHDT, CDR2 YNNKEL (reference sequence). The CDR3 spans 15 residues. The CDR3 loop reads CASSGHPGKGYEQFF. CDR3 nucleotide sequence: TGTGCCAGCAGCGGGCACCCCGGGAAGGGCTATGAGCAGTTCTTC.

The chain employs TRBV6-5 and TRBJ2-1; TRBD2 matches 12 bases. The CDR3 loop spans 14 amino acids. Trimming took 7 bases from V and 10 from J; bases not matched to a gene: 8. CDR1 MNHEY and CDR2 SVGAGI come from the germline V gene. Here the CDR3 reads CASKLAGGGGEQFF. The CDR3 DNA reads as TGTGCCAGCAAACTAGCGGGAGGCGGGGGGGAGCAGTTCTTC.

The chain links TRBV7-9 to TRBJ1-1; 7 bases match TRBD1. The V gene end was trimmed by 5 bases and the J gene end by 7 bases; junction bases not matched to a gene: 10. There are 14 residues in the CDR3. Per the germline V gene, CDR1 is SEHNR and CDR2 is FQNEAQ (reference sequence). Written as DNA, the CDR3 is TGTGCCAGCAGCGCCCAACAGGGGATCGGTGAAGCTTTCTTT. Protein sequence: CASSAQQGIGEAFF.

The chain is built from TRBV28 and TRBJ1-4; TRBD1 agrees at 8 bases. The CDR3 runs to 15 residues. The V and J ends lost 5 bases and 4 bases, in that order; junction bases with no gene match: 6. Germline V CDR1 and CDR2: MDHEN, SYDVKM. CDR3 in amino acids: CASSLRQGYNEKLFF. In DNA, the CDR3 is TGTGCCAGCAGTCTACGACAGGGGTATAATGAAAAACTGTTTTTT. The full variable domain, rest sourced from reference TRBV28 and TRBJ1-4, is DVKVTQSSRYLVKRTGEKVFLECVQDMDHENMFWYRQDPGLGLRLIYFSYDVKMKEKGDIPEGYSVSREKKERFSLILESASTNQTSMYLCASSLRQGYNEKLFFGSGTQLSVL.

This chain links TRBV6-1 with TRBJ2-6; D is undetermined. The CDR3 consists of 15 residues. Germline lookup yields CDR1 MNHNS and CDR2 SASEGT. Deletions cut 2 bases from V and 2 bases from J, with 7 bases between. CDR3 residues: CASSESLPGANVLTF. CDR3 nucleotide sequence: TGTGCCAGCAGTGAATCCCTTCCTGGGGCCAACGTCCTGACTTTC.

Concerning this clone: Other DNA sequences in the same sample also yield this CDR3. This chain connects TRBV5-1 to TRBJ1-1; 7 bases are a match to TRBD1. The CDR3 extends over 14 amino acids. CDR1 and CDR2 (germline): SGHRS, YFSETQ. V was pared by 4 bases and J by 1 base, with 4 bases of the junction left unmatched. The CDR3 here is CASSAWTGNTEAFF. The CDR3 bases are TGCGCCAGCAGCGCCTGGACAGGGAACACTGAAGCTTTCTTT.

This rearrangement joins TRBV12-3 or TRBV12-4 to TRBJ1-5; perhaps TRBD1 as D (5 bases). The CDR3 consists of 13 residues. Trimming pared 4 bases from V and 5 bases from J, leaving 9 bases between. CDR3 sequence: CASSSGWDQPQHF. The CDR3 nucleotides read TGTGCCAGCAGTTCAGGGTGGGATCAGCCCCAGCATTTT.

The chain links TRBV9 to TRBJ1-3, with D tentatively TRBD1 (5 bases). Looked up from germline, CDR1 is SGDLS and CDR2 is YYNGEE. V lost 0 bases and J 0 bases, leaving 16 bases between the germline ends. The CDR3 totals 18 residues. CDR3 bases: TGTGCCAGCAGCGTAGGCCCGGGGGTCCTCAGCTCTGGAAACACCATATATTTT. This sequence encodes CASSVGPGVLSSGNTIYF.

The V call is TRBV30, the J call TRBJ2-1; D is unclear. Deletions cut 2 bases from V and 6 bases from J, with 5 bases between. CDR1 and CDR2 (germline): GTSNPN, SVGIG (reference sequence). This CDR3 comprises 11 residues. In nucleotides, the CDR3 is TGTGCCTGGAGTTTCGGCAATGAGCAGTTCTTC. It is translated as CAWSFGNEQFF. Supplemented by reference TRBV30 and TRBJ2-1, the full variable domain reads SQTIHQWPATLVQPVGSPLSLECTVEGTSNPNLYWYRQAAGRGLQLLFYSVGIGQISSEVPQNLSASRPQDRQFILSSKKLLLSDSGFYLCAWSFGNEQFFGPGTRLTVL.

The chain employs TRBV29-1 and TRBJ1-2, with TRBD1 identical over 7 bases. Trimming cost V 4 bases and J 2 bases; bases outside gene matches: 4. This CDR3 comprises 13 residues. In germline, CDR1 is SQVTM, CDR2 ANQGSEA. CDR3 sequence: CSVGAGGNYGYTF. DNA of the CDR3: TGCAGCGTTGGGGCAGGGGGGAACTATGGCTACACCTTC.

The V call is TRBV29-1, the J call TRBJ1-2; possibly TRBD1 for D (6 bases). This CDR3 has 11 residues. Trimming took off 2 bases at V and 11 bases at J, with 12 bases between the two ends. Per the germline V gene, CDR1 is SQVTM and CDR2 is ANQGSEA. The DNA of the CDR3 is TGCAGCGTTGAATGGGCAGGGGAGTACACCTTC. This translates into CSVEWAGEYTF. The whole variable domain, remainder taken from reference TRBV29-1 and TRBJ1-2, is SAVISQKPSRDICQRGTSLTIQCQVDSQVTMMFWYRQQPGQSLTLIATANQGSEATYESGFVIDKFPISRPNLTFSTLTVSNMSPEDSSIYLCSVEWAGEYTFGSGTRLTVV.

The chain combines TRBV6-5 with TRBJ1-1; D might be TRBD1 (6 bases). The germline V gene encodes CDR1 MNHEY and CDR2 SVGAGI. The CDR3 totals 14 residues. V lost 6 bases, J lost 0 bases, and 11 bases lay in between. CDR3 sequence: CASRGGPVNTEAFF. The CDR3, as DNA: TGTGCCAGCAGGGGGGGGCCGGTGAACACTGAAGCTTTCTTT.

The chain uses TRBV11-3 and TRBJ2-1, with D possibly being TRBD2 (6 bases). Germline CDR1 and CDR2: SGHNT and YENEEA. This CDR3 contains 14 residues. The germline V and J ends were trimmed by 3 bases and 4 bases, with 10 bases remaining between them. CDR3 loop: CASSFGGTYNEQFF. Here the CDR3 DNA reads TGTGCCAGCAGCTTTGGCGGGACGTACAATGAGCAGTTCTTC. Full variable domain (rest looked up from reference TRBV11-3 and TRBJ2-1): EAGVVQSPRYKIIEKKQPVAFWCNPISGHNTLYWYLQNLGQGPELLIRYENEEAVDDSQLPKDRFSAERLKGVDSTLKIQPAELGDSAVYLCASSFGGTYNEQFFGPGTRLTVL.

The V gene is TRBV7-6, the J gene TRBJ2-2; tentative D call: TRBD2 (5 bases). The CDR3 contains 14 residues. Germline V gene sequence: CDR1 SGHVS, CDR2 FNYEAQ. V was shortened by 4 bases and J by 5 bases, with 11 bases between the two germline ends. The CDR3 nucleotides are TGTGCCAGCAGCTCGGCCCGGGGAACCGGGGAGCTGTTTTTT. This translates into CASSSARGTGELFF.

The chain links TRBV3-1 (or the pseudogene TRBV3-2) to TRBJ1-3; D perhaps matches TRBD1 (6 bases). V shed 6 bases and J shed 4 bases, with 13 bases lying between them. The germline gives CDR1 LGHDT, CDR2 YNNKEL (reference sequence). The CDR3 length is 14 residues. DNA for the CDR3: TGTGCCAGCAGTCAGAACAGGGCGGGAAACACCATATATTTT. It codes for CASSQNRAGNTIYF.

This chain connects TRBV19 to TRBJ2-1; TRBD2 aligns across 12 bases. Trimming cost V 3 bases and J 3 bases; bases outside gene matches: 6. From germline, CDR1 is LNHDA and CDR2 SQIVND (reference sequence). The CDR3 consists of 17 residues. The CDR3 region is CASSIRTSGAFYNEQFF. The CDR3 nucleotides read TGTGCCAGTAGTATCCGGACTAGCGGGGCCTTCTACAATGAGCAGTTCTTC.

The chain carries TRBV6-4 and TRBJ2-1; 11 bases match TRBD2. V was clipped by 4 bases and J by 1 base; unmatched bases: 0. Germline V lookup: CDR1 MRHNA, CDR2 SNTAGT. The CDR3 is 15 amino acids. The CDR3 is CASSVAGGSYNEQFF. CDR3 coding DNA: TGTGCCAGCAGTGTAGCGGGAGGGTCCTACAATGAGCAGTTCTTC.

This clone was counted a single time. The rearrangement uses TRBV7-8 and TRBJ1-3; a possible D gene is TRBD1 (6 bases). The germline V and J ends were trimmed by 0 bases and 0 bases, with 12 bases remaining between them. Germline V gene lookup returns CDR1 SGHVS and CDR2 FQNEAQ. The CDR3 consists of 17 residues. CDR3 in amino acids: CASSLASPGHSGNTIYF. The CDR3 region has the DNA TGTGCCAGCAGCTTAGCGTCCCCGGGACACTCTGGAAACACCATATATTTT. The full variable domain, its missing parts supplied by reference TRBV7-8 and TRBJ1-3, is GAGVSQSPRYKVAKRGQDVALRCDPISGHVSLFWYQQALGQGPEFLTYFQNEAQLDKSGLPSDRFFAERPEGSVSTLKIQRTQQEDSAVYLCASSLASPGHSGNTIYFGEGSWLTVV.

The genes are TRBV10-3 and TRBJ2-3; tentatively, D is TRBD1 (6 bases). Trimming cost V 5 bases and J 1 base, with 10 bases left between them. CDR3 length: 14 amino acids. The germline CDR1 and CDR2 sequences are ENHRY and SYGVKD. For the CDR3, the DNA is TGTGCCATCAGTACACGGACAGGCACAGATACGCAGTATTTT. Translation gives CAISTRTGTDTQYF.

This clone was recorded many times. This sequence joins TRBV3-1 (or the pseudogene TRBV3-2) and TRBJ1-2; D is perhaps TRBD1 (6 bases). Germline V gene lookup returns CDR1 LGHDT and CDR2 YNNKEL (reference sequence). V dropped 4 bases and J dropped 2 bases, with 17 bases sitting between them. The CDR3 covers 16 residues. CDR3 loop: CASSPGQGRVNYGYTF. The DNA for the CDR3 is TGTGCCAGCAGCCCCGGCCAGGGGAGGGTAAACTATGGCTACACCTTC.

This chain links TRBV5-8 with TRBJ1-3, with D possibly TRBD1 on 6 matching bases. Trimming stripped 0 bases from V and 1 base from J, with 11 bases between. Germline assignment: CDR1 SGHTS and CDR2 YDEGEE. This CDR3 contains 16 residues. CDR3 sequence (DNA): TGTGCCAGCAGCTTGGACAGGGCACTTTCTGGAAACACCATATATTTT. Residues: CASSLDRALSGNTIYF.

The V gene is TRBV12-5, the J gene TRBJ1-3; D is ambiguous. This CDR3 is 14 amino acids long. The ends were cut back, 6 bases at V and 1 base at J, with 10 bases in the middle. Germline lookup yields CDR1 LGHNT and CDR2 FRNRAP. The CDR3 loop is CASGTGGSGNTIYF. The CDR3 DNA sequence: TGTGCTAGTGGAACTGGAGGTTCTGGAAACACCATATATTTT. The full variable domain, in which reference TRBV12-5 and TRBJ1-3 provide the parts outside the CDR3, is DARVTQTPRHKVTEMGQEVTMRCQPILGHNTVFWYRQTMMQGLELLAYFRNRAPLDDSGMPKDRFSAEMPDATLATLKIQPSEPRDSAVYFCASGTGGSGNTIYFGEGSWLTVV.